Listed below are T cell receptor beta chains from one sample, sequenced in a study of cytomegalovirus exposure and HLA in healthy donors. The protocol was immunoSEQ multiplex PCR, while the TCRdb copy is restricted to in-frame clones and leaves out a portion. The sample shows approximately 75,000 clones, approximately 70% of them seen only once. Sequences were obtained from PBMCs. Receptors were obtained from a man aged 40-49 years in good health and CMV-seropositive. The CDR3 runs from the conserved cysteine through the conserved F or W. The D gene is left open where the match is weak. Only part of the rows carry a size: once, few, many, or a class if the clone is expanded.

clone_size,v_call,j_call,d_call,cdr3_aa,cdr3_nt
.,TRBV6-5,TRBJ1-6,.,CASTRTAVNSPLHF,TGTGCCAGCACCAGGACAGCGGTTAATTCACCCCTCCACTTT
.,TRBV7-3,TRBJ2-3,TRBD1,CASSPGQVTDTQYF,TGTGCCAGCAGCCCGGGACAGGTCACAGATACGCAGTATTTT
few,TRBV9,TRBJ2-5,TRBD2,CASSVVGGETQYF,TGTGCCAGCAGCGTAGTGGGGGGGGAGACCCAGTACTTC
few,TRBV6-1,TRBJ2-7,TRBD2,CASSELVGGAPEQYF,TGTGCCAGCAGTGAATTGGTCGGGGGGGCCCCCGAGCAGTACTTC
.,TRBV2,TRBJ1-6,.,CASSEELHVLHF,TGTGCCAGCAGTGAAGAATTACACGTTCTCCACTTT
.,TRBV7-9,TRBJ1-1,.,CASRDVGSTEAFF,TGTGCCAGCAGAGACGTCGGGAGCACTGAAGCTTTCTTT
few,TRBV30,TRBJ2-2,TRBD1,CAWSTSDRGTTGELFF,TGTGCCTGGAGTACCTCTGACAGGGGCACAACCGGGGAGCTGTTTTTT
.,TRBV2,TRBJ2-2,TRBD1,CLLRGGSNTGELFF,TGCCTCTTAAGAGGGGGCTCGAACACCGGGGAGCTGTTTTTT
.,TRBV30,TRBJ2-5,TRBD1,CAWSAGQGGTQYF,TGTGCCTGGAGCGCAGGACAGGGAGGGACCCAGTACTTC
few,TRBV28,TRBJ2-2,.,CASSFLGGSGELFF,TGTGCCAGCAGTTTTCTCGGGGGATCCGGGGAGCTGTTTTTT
.,TRBV6-5,TRBJ2-2,TRBD1,CASTRTGNTGELFF,TGTGCCAGTACCCGGACAGGGAACACCGGGGAGCTGTTTTTT
few,TRBV27,TRBJ2-1,TRBD2,CASSLGGPGLANEQFF,TGTGCCAGCAGTTTGGGGGGGCCGGGACTAGCAAATGAGCAGTTCTTC
.,TRBV20-1,TRBJ2-7,TRBD1,CSSGTAYEQYF,TGCAGTTCCGGGACAGCCTACGAGCAGTACTTC
.,TRBV5-1,TRBJ2-2,TRBD1,CASSLDGPGQGTGELFF,TGCGCCAGCAGCTTGGACGGTCCAGGACAGGGGACCGGGGAGCTGTTTTTT
.,TRBV7-2,TRBJ2-3,.,CASSPLGRLDTQYF,TGTGCCAGCAGCCCACTAGGCCGACTAGATACGCAGTATTTT
.,TRBV15,TRBJ1-2,TRBD1,CATNPGTGNYGYTF,TGTGCCACCAACCCGGGGACAGGGAACTATGGCTACACCTTC
few,TRBV6-5,TRBJ2-7,.,CASSRSQGGEQYF,TGTGCCAGCAGTCGTAGCCAGGGAGGCGAGCAGTACTTC
.,TRBV5-4,TRBJ2-3,TRBD2,CASSAGGPADTQYF,TGTGCCAGCAGCGCGGGGGGGCCCGCAGATACGCAGTATTTT
.,TRBV28,TRBJ2-7,TRBD2,CASSFPLAGGRDEQYF,TGTGCCAGCAGTTTCCCACTAGCGGGGGGGCGGGACGAGCAGTACTTC
.,TRBV7-8,TRBJ2-4,TRBD2,CASSRGLAGGIAKNIQYF,TGTGCCAGCAGCAGGGGACTAGCGGGGGGGATAGCCAAAAACATTCAGTACTTC
.,TRBV5-1,TRBJ1-1,.,CASGFRWANTEAFF,TGCGCCAGCGGATTCAGGTGGGCGAACACTGAAGCTTTCTTT
.,TRBV29-1,TRBJ1-2,.,CSVEGRYGYTF,TGCAGCGTTGAGGGCAGGTATGGCTACACCTTC
.,TRBV5-4,TRBJ2-3,TRBD1,CASSLRDRGGTDTQYF,TGTGCCAGCAGCTTGAGAGACAGGGGCGGTACAGATACGCAGTATTTT
few,TRBV7-6,TRBJ2-7,.,CASSLAAGAYEQYF,TGTGCCAGCAGCTTAGCGGCAGGGGCCTACGAGCAGTACTTC
.,TRBV11-2,TRBJ2-1,TRBD2,CASSPGLGSEQFF,TGTGCCAGCAGCCCGGGACTAGGCAGTGAGCAGTTCTTC
once,TRBV5-4,TRBJ1-2,.,CASSEGTAYGYTF,TGTGCCAGCTCAGAGGGAACAGCCTATGGCTACACCTTC
.,TRBV9,TRBJ2-2,TRBD2,CASSKQGLAGMGGELFF,TGTGCCAGCAGCAAACAGGGACTAGCGGGGATGGGCGGGGAGCTGTTTTTT
.,TRBV18,TRBJ2-7,.,CASSPLRDYEQYF,TGTGCCAGCTCACCACTCAGGGACTACGAGCAGTACTTC
.,TRBV5-4,TRBJ2-1,.,CASSLATSASSYNEQFF,TGTGCCAGCAGCTTGGCAACAAGCGCGAGCTCCTACAATGAGCAGTTCTTC
.,TRBV9,TRBJ2-7,TRBD1,CASSVEGQAGDEQYF,TGTGCCAGCAGCGTAGAGGGACAGGCTGGCGACGAGCAGTACTTC
.,TRBV6-5,TRBJ1-1,.,CATRRPPNTEAFF,TGTGCCACCCGGCGGCCCCCGAACACTGAAGCTTTCTTT
.,TRBV7-9,TRBJ1-1,TRBD1,CASSLEGARAEAFF,TGTGCCAGCAGCTTAGAGGGGGCGCGCGCTGAAGCTTTCTTT
.,TRBV4-3,TRBJ1-1,TRBD1,CASSQQGQLNTEAFF,TGCGCCAGCAGCCAGCAGGGACAGTTGAACACTGAAGCTTTCTTT
.,TRBV4-1,TRBJ1-2,.,CASSQLSSGSRNYGYTF,TGCGCCAGCAGCCAACTTTCCTCGGGGAGCAGAAACTATGGCTACACCTTC
few,TRBV6-5,TRBJ2-5,.,CASTREETQYF,TGTGCCAGCACCAGGGAAGAGACCCAGTACTTC
few,TRBV5-8,TRBJ1-4,.,CASSLGGANEKLFF,TGTGCCAGCAGCTTGGGGGGAGCTAATGAAAAACTGTTTTTT
.,TRBV28,TRBJ2-7,TRBD2,CASGLAGRYEQYF,TGTGCCAGTGGTCTAGCGGGAAGATACGAGCAGTACTTC
.,TRBV4-1,TRBJ2-2,TRBD1,CASSTGTVPNTGELFF,TGCGCCAGCAGCACAGGGACAGTACCGAACACCGGGGAGCTGTTTTTT
few,TRBV30,TRBJ1-4,.,CAWSFPGAAGNEKLFF,TGTGCCTGGAGTTTCCCCGGAGCGGCCGGTAATGAAAAACTGTTTTTT
.,TRBV19,TRBJ1-1,TRBD1,CASSLGQGEAFF,TGTGCCAGTTCCCTCGGACAGGGCGAAGCTTTCTTT
.,TRBV18,TRBJ2-4,TRBD2,CASSEAGGTKNIQYF,TGTGCCAGCTCAGAGGCGGGGGGCACCAAAAACATTCAGTACTTC